This is a list of T cell receptor beta chains from one sample in a study of CD8 T cells in ankylosing spondylitis. One entry per CDR3 protein results from TCRdb running MiXCR on the 5' RACE reads. The sample records under 150,000 distinct CDR3 sequences, roughly 15% being singletons. The specimen sequenced was blood, either unsorted or a sorted T cell fraction (not recorded which). Receptors were obtained from a female donor with ankylosing spondylitis or in good health (not recorded which). Both conserved end residues are part of each CDR3. The D gene is left open where the match is weak. A clone size is listed for some rows: how often the clone was seen (once, few, many), or a class if it is expanded.

D	size	V	J	DNA	CDR3
TRBD1	NA	TRBV28	TRBJ2-2	TGTGCCAGCAGTATACTAAGGACAGGTGGCTACGGGGAGCTGTTTTTT	CASSILRTGGYGELFF
TRBD2	many	TRBV20-1	TRBJ2-4	TGCAGTGCACCGAAAGCGGGGGGCAAAAACATTCAGTACTTC	CSAPKAGGKNIQYF
NA	many	TRBV5-1	TRBJ2-7	TGCGCCAGCAGCTTGGATTGGCAGGGGTGGTACGAGCAGTACTTC	CASSLDWQGWYEQYF
TRBD1	many	TRBV9	TRBJ2-7	TGTGCCAGCAGCGTAGCTGGACAGGGGCCTTACGAGCAGTACTTC	CASSVAGQGPYEQYF
NA	NA	TRBV6-1	TRBJ1-1	TGTGCCAGCAGCCACACCGGGGGGGGGACTGAAGCTTTCTTT	CASSHTGGGTEAFF
NA	many	TRBV5-1	TRBJ2-3	TGCGCCAGCAGCAATGGATTCACAGATACGCAGTATTTT	CASSNGFTDTQYF
NA	few	TRBV12-3/TRBV12-4	TRBJ1-1	TGTGCCAGCAGTCCCGAGGCCGGGGGCCTTAACACTGAAGCTTTCTTT	CASSPEAGGLNTEAFF
NA	many	TRBV12-3/TRBV12-4	TRBJ2-2	TGTGCCAGCAGTTCGGGGGGCCCGCCGAACACCGGGGAGCTGTTTTTT	CASSSGGPPNTGELFF
NA	many	TRBV13	TRBJ2-5	TGTGCCAGCATAAGCGAAGAGACCCAGTACTTC	CASISEETQYF
TRBD2	NA	TRBV20-1	TRBJ2-5	TGCAGTGCGATTAGCGGGGGGGCCCAAGAGACCCAGTACTTC	CSAISGGAQETQYF
NA	few	TRBV6-5	TRBJ2-3	TGTGCCAGCAGTTTCGGGTGGAGTAGCACAGATACGCAGTATTTT	CASSFGWSSTDTQYF
NA	NA	TRBV20-1	TRBJ2-7	TGCAGTCTAGAAGCGGGCAACTCCTACGAGCAGTACTTC	CSLEAGNSYEQYF
NA	few	TRBV5-1	TRBJ2-1	TGCGCCAGCAGCTCAGCATTCCCAGGGGGGAATGAGCAGTTCTTC	CASSSAFPGGNEQFF
NA	many	TRBV28	TRBJ2-7	TGTGCCAGCAGTTTACCCTACTACGAGCAGTACTTC	CASSLPYYEQYF
TRBD2	many	TRBV6-1	TRBJ2-1	TGTGCCAGCAGCTTCGGACTAGCGGGAGTATTAAATGAGCAGTTCTTC	CASSFGLAGVLNEQFF
NA	many	TRBV28	TRBJ2-5	TGTGCCAGCAGTAATCCGGGACTCTCCCAAGAGACCCAGTACTTC	CASSNPGLSQETQYF
TRBD2	few	TRBV9	TRBJ2-3	TGTGCCAGCAGTCTGACAGCTAGCGGGGGGAACACAGATACGCAGTATTTT	CASSLTASGGNTDTQYF
TRBD2	NA	TRBV5-1	TRBJ2-1	TGCGCCAGCAGCTTGGTTAGCGGGATGTACAATGAGCAGTTCTTC	CASSLVSGMYNEQFF
NA	few	TRBV6-1	TRBJ1-1	TGTGCCAGCAGCCCCGGAACAGGGACCCCTCCGGCTTTCTTT	CASSPGTGTPPAFF
NA	few	TRBV12-5	TRBJ2-5	TGTGCTAGTGTCCTTTTGGGGGAGACCCAGTACTTC	CASVLLGETQYF
NA	NA	TRBV5-1	TRBJ1-5	TGCGCCAGCAGCTTGGACGGGACGGGCAATCGGCCCCAGCATTTT	CASSLDGTGNRPQHF
NA	many	TRBV20-1	TRBJ1-5	TGCAGTGCTAACCCCTCGGCGGTTTCCAATCAGCCCCAGCATTTT	CSANPSAVSNQPQHF
TRBD2	NA	TRBV7-2	TRBJ2-1	TGTGCCAGCAGCCGGCTAGCGGCCCTTATCTATGAGCAGTTCTTC	CASSRLAALIYEQFF
NA	NA	TRBV2	TRBJ1-5	TGTGCCAGCAGTGATCTCAGGGCTCAGCCCCAGCATTTT	CASSDLRAQPQHF